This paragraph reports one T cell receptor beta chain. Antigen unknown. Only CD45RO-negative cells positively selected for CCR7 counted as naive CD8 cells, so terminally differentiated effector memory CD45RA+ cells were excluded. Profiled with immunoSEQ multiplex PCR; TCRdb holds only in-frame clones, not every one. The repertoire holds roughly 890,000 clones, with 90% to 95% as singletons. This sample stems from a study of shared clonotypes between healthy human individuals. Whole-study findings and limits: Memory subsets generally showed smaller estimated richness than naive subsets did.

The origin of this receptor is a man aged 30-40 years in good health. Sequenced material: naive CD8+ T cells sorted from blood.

CDR3 bases: TGTGCCAGCAGCCCTATAGAGACCCAGTACTTC. Its translation is CASSPIETQYF. This rearrangement joins TRBV7-9 to TRBJ2-5; no clear D. CDR3 length: 11 amino acids. Germline CDR1 SEHNR, CDR2 FQNEAQ (reference sequence). V was shortened by 5 bases and J by 4 bases, with 5 bases between the two germline ends.